The TCR beta chain under discussion was sequenced for a study of T cells in Graves' hyperthyroidism and ophthalmopathy. Whole-study results and caveats: Classification by a 13 V-J model distinguished ophthalmopathy from stable hyperthyroidism.

The germline gives CDR1 MNHEY, CDR2 SVGEGT. The V and J ends lost 4 bases and 4 bases respectively, with 17 bases between them. This CDR3 comprises 16 residues. Using RNA transcripts as the source, TCR beta CDR3 regions were amplified. Carried out on the TCR CDR3, a first-round RT-PCR used the HTBI primer set. Each CDR3 protein gets one entry after TCRdb re-called the multiplex PCR reads with MiXCR. The table records about 610,000 distinct CDR3 sequences, 16% of them present only once. Inclusion characteristics of ophthalmopathy patients comprised a Clinical Activity Score of at least 3, a NOSPECS grade of at least 4, and duration under 3 months. Diagnoses rested on clinical symptoms, serum thyroxine and TRAb, thyroid ultrasound and orbital computed tomography. This sample holds PBMCs from roughly 10 ml fresh peripheral blood. This clonotype was seen a few times. Antigen specificity is unknown.

V is TRBV6-2 or TRBV6-3 and J is TRBJ1-3; D unclear. The sample was blood. The receptor comes from a woman in her thirties or forties with Graves' ophthalmopathy. The CDR3 reads CASSSRPRREGNTIYF. Written as DNA, the CDR3 is TGTGCCAGCAGTTCCCGACCCCGAAGGGAGGGAAACACCATATATTTT.